Here is one TCR beta chain with its context. The ends were cut back, 7 bases at V and 5 bases at J, with 9 bases in the middle. Germline-derived CDR1 and CDR2 are SNHLY and FYNNEI. CDR3 length equals 12 residues. This sample stems from a study of blood T cell repertoires in COVID-19. On the study more broadly: Acute and convalescent COVID-19 samples came from the United States, Italy and Spain. The cDNA or gDNA used as material had been derived from T cells, B-cell-depleted T cells, or PBMCs.

Original processing notes: How many nucleated cells were present was estimated from reference gene primer amplification. The assay was immunoSEQ multiplex PCR, and TCRdb's table has in-frame clones only and misses some. Clonal size and the V and J genes are those of that table, whereas D and trimming came from the DNA. The table shows some 140,000 clones, with less than 95% occurring only once. The V call is TRBV2, the J call TRBJ2-1; possible D gene TRBD1, 5 bases. Input material: peripheral blood. This sequence was found in a middle-aged man with acute or convalescent COVID-19. CDR3 sequence (DNA): TGTGCCAGCACCCCCAGGGACAATGAGCAGTTCTTC. Amino acid sequence: CASTPRDNEQFF. The full variable domain, with the rest looked up from reference TRBV2 and TRBJ2-1, is EPEVTQTPSHQVTQMGQEVILRCVPISNHLYFYWYRQILGQKVEFLVSFYNNEISEKSEIFDDQFSVERPDGSNFTLKIRSTKLEDSAMYFCASTPRDNEQFFGPGTRLTVL.